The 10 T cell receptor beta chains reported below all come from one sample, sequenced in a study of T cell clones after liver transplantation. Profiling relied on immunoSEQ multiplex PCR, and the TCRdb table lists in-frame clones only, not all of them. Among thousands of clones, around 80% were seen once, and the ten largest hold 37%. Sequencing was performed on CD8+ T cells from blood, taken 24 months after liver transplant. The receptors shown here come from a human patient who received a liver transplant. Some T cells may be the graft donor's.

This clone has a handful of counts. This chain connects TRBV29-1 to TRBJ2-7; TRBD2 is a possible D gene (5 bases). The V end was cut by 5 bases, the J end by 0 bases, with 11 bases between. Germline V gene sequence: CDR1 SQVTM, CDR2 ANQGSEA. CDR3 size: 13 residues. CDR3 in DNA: TGCAGCGTTAAGAGGGTGAGCTCCTACGAGCAGTACTTC. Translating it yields CSVKRVSSYEQYF.

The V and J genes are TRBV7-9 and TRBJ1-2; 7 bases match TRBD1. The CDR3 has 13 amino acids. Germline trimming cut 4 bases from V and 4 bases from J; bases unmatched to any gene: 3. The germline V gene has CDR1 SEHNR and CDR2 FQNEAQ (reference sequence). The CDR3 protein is CASSYGTVYGYTF. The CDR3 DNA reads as TGTGCCAGCAGCTACGGGACAGTCTATGGCTACACCTTC.

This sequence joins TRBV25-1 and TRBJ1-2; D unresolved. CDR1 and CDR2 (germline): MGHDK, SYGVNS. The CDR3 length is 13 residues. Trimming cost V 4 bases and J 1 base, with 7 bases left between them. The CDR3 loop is CASSVGVNYGYTF. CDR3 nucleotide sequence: TGTGCCAGCAGTGTAGGAGTTAACTATGGCTACACCTTC.

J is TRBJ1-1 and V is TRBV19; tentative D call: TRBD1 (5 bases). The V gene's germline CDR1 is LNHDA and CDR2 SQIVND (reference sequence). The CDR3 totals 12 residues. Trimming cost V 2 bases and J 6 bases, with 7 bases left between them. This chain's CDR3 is CASSIWGAEAFF. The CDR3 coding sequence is TGTGCCAGTAGTATATGGGGCGCTGAAGCTTTCTTT. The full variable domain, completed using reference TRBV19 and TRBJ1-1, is DGGITQSPKYLFRKEGQNVTLSCEQNLNHDAMYWYRQDPGQGLRLIYYSQIVNDFQKGDIAEGYSVSREKKESFPLTVTSAQKNPTAFYLCASSIWGAEAFFGQGTRLTVV.

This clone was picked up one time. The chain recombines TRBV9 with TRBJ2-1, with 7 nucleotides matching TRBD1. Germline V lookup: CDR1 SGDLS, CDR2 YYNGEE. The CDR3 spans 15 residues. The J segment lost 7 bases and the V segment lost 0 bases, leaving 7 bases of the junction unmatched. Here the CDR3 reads CASSVATGVFNEQFF. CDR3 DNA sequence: TGTGCCAGCAGCGTAGCTACAGGGGTGTTTAATGAGCAGTTCTTC.

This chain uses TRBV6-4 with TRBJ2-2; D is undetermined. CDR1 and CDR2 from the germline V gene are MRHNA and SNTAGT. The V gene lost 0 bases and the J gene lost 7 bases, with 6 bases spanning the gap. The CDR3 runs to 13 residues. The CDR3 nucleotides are TGTGCCAGCAGTGACTCAGGGTACGGGGAGCTGTTTTTT. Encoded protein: CASSDSGYGELFF.

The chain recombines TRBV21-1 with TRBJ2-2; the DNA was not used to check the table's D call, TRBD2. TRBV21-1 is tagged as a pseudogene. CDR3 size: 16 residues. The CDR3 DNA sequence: TGTGCCAGCAACCTTGGGACTAGCGGGTCCCCCGGGGAGCTGTTTTTT. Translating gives CASNLGTSGSPGELFF.

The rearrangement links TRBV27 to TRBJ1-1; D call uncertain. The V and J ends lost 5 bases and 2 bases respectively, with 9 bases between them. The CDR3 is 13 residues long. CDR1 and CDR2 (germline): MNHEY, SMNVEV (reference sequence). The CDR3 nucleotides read TGTGCCAGCAGTATGGGGTTTAACACTGAAGCTTTCTTT. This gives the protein CASSMGFNTEAFF.

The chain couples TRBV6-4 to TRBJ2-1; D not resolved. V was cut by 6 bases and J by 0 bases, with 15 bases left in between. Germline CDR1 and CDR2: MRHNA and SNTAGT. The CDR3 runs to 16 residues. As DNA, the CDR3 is TGTGCCAGCAGCATTGACCCCGAAGGCTCCTACAATGAGCAGTTCTTC. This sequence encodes CASSIDPEGSYNEQFF.

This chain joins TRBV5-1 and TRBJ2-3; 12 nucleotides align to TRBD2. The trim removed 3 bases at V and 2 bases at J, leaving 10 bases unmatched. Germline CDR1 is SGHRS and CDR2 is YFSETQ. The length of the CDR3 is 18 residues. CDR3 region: CASSSPITSGRTTDTQYF. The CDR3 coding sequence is TGCGCCAGCAGCTCACCAATTACTAGCGGGAGGACCACAGATACGCAGTATTTT.